This passage covers 9 T cell receptor beta chains from one sample sequenced in a study of T cell responses to AZD1222 COVID-19 vaccine. TCRdb keeps only in-frame clones here, not all; method: immunoSEQ multiplex PCR. The data show some 90,000 clones, 80% to 90% seen once. Sequenced here: peripheral blood, sampled on day 0 of AZD1222 vaccination. These receptors came from an adult in good health.

This clone was recorded once. This rearrangement joins TRBV29-1 to TRBJ1-2; the match to TRBD1 covers 9 bases. V lost 0 bases to trimming and J lost 2 bases; unmatched junction nucleotides: 4. CDR1 and CDR2 (germline): SQVTM, ANQGSEA. There are 15 residues in the CDR3. The CDR3 protein is CSVEDHTGGNYGYTF. The CDR3, as DNA: TGCAGCGTTGAAGATCACACAGGGGGCAACTATGGCTACACCTTC.

The chain is built from TRBV7-9 and TRBJ2-2, with no clear D. Germline values: CDR1 SEHNR, CDR2 FQNEAQ (reference sequence). The CDR3 runs 15 residues. Trimming shortened V by 5 bases and J by 6 bases, and 16 bases separated the two germline ends. The CDR3 protein is CASSPMRLDPGELFF. In DNA, the CDR3 is TGTGCCAGCAGCCCGATGCGGTTGGATCCCGGGGAGCTGTTTTTT.

The chain employs TRBV27 and TRBJ2-2; 9 nucleotides match TRBD2. The trim removed 2 bases at V and 4 bases at J, leaving 5 bases unmatched. The CDR3 runs 16 residues. The germline V gene encodes CDR1 MNHEY and CDR2 SMNVEV (reference sequence). Here the CDR3 DNA reads TGTGCCAGCAGTTTAGAAGGCGGGAGGGTCACCGGGGAGCTGTTTTTT. Translated: CASSLEGGRVTGELFF.

The genes are TRBV10-3 and TRBJ1-5; 8 nucleotides agree with TRBD1. CDR3 length: 15 residues. V gave up 5 bases and J gave up 0 bases; unmatched junction bases: 3. Germline CDR1 and CDR2: ENHRY and SYGVKD. CDR3 in DNA: TGTGCCATCAGTCCCGGGACAGGTAGCAATCAGCCCCAGCATTTT. Protein: CAISPGTGSNQPQHF.

The chain employs TRBV5-4 and TRBJ1-2, with D unresolved. The CDR3 consists of 15 residues. The germline V and J ends were trimmed by 4 bases and 0 bases, with 13 bases remaining between them. The V gene's germline CDR1 is SGHNT and CDR2 YYREEE (reference sequence). The CDR3 sequence is CASSRFDLANYGYTF. Here the CDR3 DNA reads TGTGCCAGCAGCCGATTTGATTTAGCTAACTATGGCTACACCTTC.

The V gene is TRBV7-3, the J gene TRBJ1-3; D call uncertain. CDR1 SGHTA and CDR2 FQGTGA come from the germline V gene. The CDR3 totals 15 residues. V dropped 5 bases and J dropped 0 bases, with 11 bases sitting between them. CDR3 sequence reads: CASSPGRTSGNTIYF. The CDR3 bases are TGTGCCAGCAGCCCAGGACGCACCTCTGGAAACACCATATATTTT. The complete variable domain, with remaining parts taken from reference TRBV7-3 and TRBJ1-3, reads GAGVSQTPSNKVTEKGKYVELRCDPISGHTALYWYRQSLGQGPEFLIYFQGTGAADDSGLPNDRFFAVRPEGSVSTLKIQRTERGDSAVYLCASSPGRTSGNTIYFGEGSWLTVV.

The CDR3 nucleotides read TGTGCCAGTAGTATAGATCTCCGGACAGGGGACAATGAGCAGTTCTTC. This encodes CASSIDLRTGDNEQFF. The chain is built from TRBV19 and TRBJ2-1, with 9 nucleotides matching TRBD1. Germline-derived CDR1 and CDR2 are LNHDA and SQIVND (reference sequence). Trimming removed 0 bases from V and 5 bases from J; junction bases left unmatched: 5. This CDR3 is 16 amino acids long. Looking up the rest from reference TRBV19 and TRBJ2-1 gives the full variable domain: DGGITQSPKYLFRKEGQNVTLSCEQNLNHDAMYWYRQDPGQGLRLIYYSQIVNDFQKGDIAEGYSVSREKKESFPLTVTSAQKNPTAFYLCASSIDLRTGDNEQFFGPGTRLTVL.

This chain uses TRBV28 with TRBJ2-3; D assignment may be TRBD1 or TRBD2 (5 bases each). The CDR3 loop spans 15 amino acids. Germline lookup yields CDR1 MDHEN and CDR2 SYDVKM. Trimming removed 6 bases at V and 5 bases at J, with 18 bases between. This CDR3 reads CASRRPSGTRDTQYF. CDR3 sequence (DNA): TGTGCCAGCAGACGCCCCTCTGGGACGCGAGATACGCAGTATTTT.

This chain uses TRBV29-1 with TRBJ2-7, with TRBD2 identical over 8 bases. This CDR3 is built from 11 residues. Germline lookup yields CDR1 SQVTM and CDR2 ANQGSEA. Trimming removed 6 bases from V and 4 bases from J; junction bases left unmatched: 2. This chain's CDR3 is CSVSGGYEQYF. In DNA, the CDR3 is TGCAGCGTCTCGGGGGGGTACGAGCAGTACTTC.